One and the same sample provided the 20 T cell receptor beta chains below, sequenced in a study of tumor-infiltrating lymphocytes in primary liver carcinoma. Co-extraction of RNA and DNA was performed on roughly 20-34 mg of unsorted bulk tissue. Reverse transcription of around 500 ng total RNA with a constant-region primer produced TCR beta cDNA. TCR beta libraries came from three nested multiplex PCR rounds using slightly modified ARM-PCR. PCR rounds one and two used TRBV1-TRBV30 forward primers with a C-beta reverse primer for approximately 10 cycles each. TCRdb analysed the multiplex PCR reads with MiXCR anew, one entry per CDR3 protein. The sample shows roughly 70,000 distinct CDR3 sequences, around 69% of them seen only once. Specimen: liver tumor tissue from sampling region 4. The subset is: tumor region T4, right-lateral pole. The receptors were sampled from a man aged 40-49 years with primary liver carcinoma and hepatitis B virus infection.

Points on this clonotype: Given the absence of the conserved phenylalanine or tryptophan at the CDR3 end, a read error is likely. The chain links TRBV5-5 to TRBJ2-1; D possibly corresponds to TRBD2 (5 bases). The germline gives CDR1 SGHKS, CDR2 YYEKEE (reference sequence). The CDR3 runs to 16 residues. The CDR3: CASRPWTAGNYSEQFL. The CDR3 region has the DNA TGTGCCAGCAGACCATGGACGGCCGGGAACTACAGTGAGCAGTTCCTC.

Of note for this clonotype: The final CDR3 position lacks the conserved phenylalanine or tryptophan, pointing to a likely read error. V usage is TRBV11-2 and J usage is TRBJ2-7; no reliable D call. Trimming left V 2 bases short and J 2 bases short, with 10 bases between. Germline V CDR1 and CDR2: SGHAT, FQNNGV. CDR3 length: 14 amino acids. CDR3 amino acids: CASSLTDGAYEQYL. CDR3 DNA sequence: TGTGCCAGCAGCTTAACGGACGGAGCCTACGAGCAGTACCTC.

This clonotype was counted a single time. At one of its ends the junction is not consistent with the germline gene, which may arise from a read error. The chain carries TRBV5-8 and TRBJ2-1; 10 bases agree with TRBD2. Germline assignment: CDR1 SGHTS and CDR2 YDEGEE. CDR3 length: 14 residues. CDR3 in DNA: TGTGTCAGCAGCGGAGGGACTAGCGAGAATGAGCAGTTCTTC. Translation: CVSSGGTSENEQFF.

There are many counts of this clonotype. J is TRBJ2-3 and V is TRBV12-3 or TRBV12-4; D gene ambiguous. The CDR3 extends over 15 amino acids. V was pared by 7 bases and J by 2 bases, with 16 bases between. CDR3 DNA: TGTGCCAGCACCCTGAGAGGAGAAAACACAGATACGCAGTATTTT. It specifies CASTLRGENTDTQYF.

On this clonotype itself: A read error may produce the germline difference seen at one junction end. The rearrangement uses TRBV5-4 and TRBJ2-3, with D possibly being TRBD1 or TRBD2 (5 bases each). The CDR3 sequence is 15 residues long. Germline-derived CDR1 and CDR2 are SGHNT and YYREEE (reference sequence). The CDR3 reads CASSIQGVRADTRYF. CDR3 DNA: TGTGCCAGCAGCATTCAGGGAGTGAGGGCAGATACGCGGTATTTT.

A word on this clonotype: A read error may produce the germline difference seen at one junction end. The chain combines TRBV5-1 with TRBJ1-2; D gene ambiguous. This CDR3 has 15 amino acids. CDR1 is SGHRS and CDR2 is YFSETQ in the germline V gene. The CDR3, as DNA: TGCGCTAGCAGCTTTGATGAAGCAGCTAACTATGGCTACACCTTC. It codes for CASSFDEAANYGYTF.

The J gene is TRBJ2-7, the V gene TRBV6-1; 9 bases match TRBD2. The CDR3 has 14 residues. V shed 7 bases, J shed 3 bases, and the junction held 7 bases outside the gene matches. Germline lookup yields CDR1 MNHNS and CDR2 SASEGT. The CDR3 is CASNAGLACYEQYF. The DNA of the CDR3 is TGTGCCAGCAATGCAGGACTAGCGTGCTACGAGCAGTACTTC.

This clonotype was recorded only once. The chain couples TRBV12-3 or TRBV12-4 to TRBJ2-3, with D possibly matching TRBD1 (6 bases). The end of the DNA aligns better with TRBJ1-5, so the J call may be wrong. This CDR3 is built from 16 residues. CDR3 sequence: CASTSRRSGGTDTQHF. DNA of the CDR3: TGTGCCAGCACCTCGAGGAGGAGCGGGGGCACAGATACGCAGCATTTT.

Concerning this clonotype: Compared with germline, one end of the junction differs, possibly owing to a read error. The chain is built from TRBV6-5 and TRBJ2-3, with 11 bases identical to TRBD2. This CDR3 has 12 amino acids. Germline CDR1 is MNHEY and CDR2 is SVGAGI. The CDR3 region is CAISLSGRGLHF. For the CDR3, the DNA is TGTGCCATCAGTCTTAGCGGGAGGGGACTGCACTTC.

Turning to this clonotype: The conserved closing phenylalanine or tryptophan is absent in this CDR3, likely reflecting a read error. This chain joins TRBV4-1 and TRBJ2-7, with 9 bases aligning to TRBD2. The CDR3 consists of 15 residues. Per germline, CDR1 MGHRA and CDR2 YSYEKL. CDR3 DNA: TGTACCAGCAGCCACCAAACTAGCGGGCTCTACGAGCAGTACCTC. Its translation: CTSSHQTSGLYEQYL.

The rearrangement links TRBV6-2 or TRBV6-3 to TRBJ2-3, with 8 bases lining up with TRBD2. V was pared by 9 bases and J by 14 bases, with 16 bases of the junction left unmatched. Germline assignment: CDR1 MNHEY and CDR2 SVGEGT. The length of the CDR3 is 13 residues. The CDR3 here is CASSAGTRTPWYF. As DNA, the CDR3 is TGTGCCAGTTCCGCTGGGACTAGAACCCCGTGGTATTTT.

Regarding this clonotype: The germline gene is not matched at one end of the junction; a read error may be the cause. The CDR3 loop is CNVALGWGMNTETSF. The DNA for the CDR3 is TGCAACGTTGCCCTGGGATGGGGAATGAACACTGAAACTTCCTTT. The chain joins TRBV29-1 to TRBJ1-1; D gene unclear. The CDR3 totals 15 residues. The germline V gene has CDR1 SQVTM and CDR2 ANQGSEA.

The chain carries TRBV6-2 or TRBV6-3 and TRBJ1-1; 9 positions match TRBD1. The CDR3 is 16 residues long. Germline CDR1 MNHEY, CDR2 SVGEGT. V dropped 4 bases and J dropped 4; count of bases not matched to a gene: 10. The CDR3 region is CASSSGQGVGSTEAFF. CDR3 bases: TGTGCCAGCAGTTCGGGACAGGGAGTAGGGAGCACTGAAGCTTTCTTT.

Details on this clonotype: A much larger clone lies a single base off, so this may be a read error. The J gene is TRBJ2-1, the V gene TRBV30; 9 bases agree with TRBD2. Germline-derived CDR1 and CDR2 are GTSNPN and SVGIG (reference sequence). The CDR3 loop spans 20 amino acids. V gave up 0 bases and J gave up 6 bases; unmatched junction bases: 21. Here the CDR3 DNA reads TGTGCCTGGAGTGTAGATTCCCATGCGGGAGGGCGGATTGGGATCAATGAGCAGTTCTTC. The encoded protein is CAWSVDSHAGGRIGINEQFF.

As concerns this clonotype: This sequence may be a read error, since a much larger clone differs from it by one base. In DNA, the CDR3 is TGTGCCAGCTGCTTAGTAGGACAAGGGCAGTTCTTC. Amino acid sequence: CASCLVGQGQFF. The genes are TRBV7-9 and TRBJ2-1; tentative D call: TRBD1 (5 bases). Germline CDR1 is SEHNR and CDR2 is FQNEAQ (reference sequence). This CDR3 has 12 residues. Full variable domain (remainder filled in from reference TRBV7-9 and TRBJ2-1): DTGVSQNPRHKITKRGQNVTFRCDPISEHNRLYWYRQTLGQGPEFLTYFQNEAQLEKSRLLSDRFSAERPKGSFSTLEIQRTEQGDSAMYLCASCLVGQGQFFGPGTRLTVL.

Here the CDR3 DNA reads TGTGCCAGTATCCTACTCGGCAATGAGCAGTTCTTC. Residues: CASILLGNEQFF. V and J are TRBV5-5 and TRBJ2-1; D not resolved. The V end was cut by 8 bases, the J end by 6 bases, with 12 bases between. Germline values: CDR1 SGHKS, CDR2 YYEKEE (reference sequence). The CDR3 has 12 residues. Looking up the rest from reference TRBV5-5 and TRBJ2-1 gives the full variable domain: DAGVTQSPTHLIKTRGQQVTLRCSPISGHKSVSWYQQVLGQGPQFIFQYYEKEERGRGNFPDRFSARQFPNYSSELNVNALLLGDSALYLCASILLGNEQFFGPGTRLTVL.

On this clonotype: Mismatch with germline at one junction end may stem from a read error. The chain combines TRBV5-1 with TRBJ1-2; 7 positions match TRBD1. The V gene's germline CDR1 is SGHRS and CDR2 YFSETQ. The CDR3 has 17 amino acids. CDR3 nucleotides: TGCACCAGCAGCAAAGATCTTAACAGGGGCACAGTCTATGGCTACACTTTC. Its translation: CTSSKDLNRGTVYGYTF.

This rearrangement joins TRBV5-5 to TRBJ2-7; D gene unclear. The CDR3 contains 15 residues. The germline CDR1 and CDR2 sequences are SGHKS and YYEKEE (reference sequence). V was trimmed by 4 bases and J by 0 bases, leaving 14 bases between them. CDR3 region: CASSPSLASSYEQYF. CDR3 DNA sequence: TGTGCCAGCAGCCCCAGTCTGGCTAGCTCCTACGAGCAGTACTTC.

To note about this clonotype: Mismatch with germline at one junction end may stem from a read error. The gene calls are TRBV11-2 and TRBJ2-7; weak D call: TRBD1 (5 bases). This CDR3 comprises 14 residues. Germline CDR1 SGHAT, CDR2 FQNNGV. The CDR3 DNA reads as TGTGCCTGCAGCTTTACACTCGCAGGGAACGAGCAATACTTC. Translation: CACSFTLAGNEQYF.

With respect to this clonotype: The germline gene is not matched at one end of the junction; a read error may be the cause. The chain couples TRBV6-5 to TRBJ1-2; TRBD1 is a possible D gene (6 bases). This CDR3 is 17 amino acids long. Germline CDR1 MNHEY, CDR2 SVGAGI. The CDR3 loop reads CTSSFQATGGNNYGYTF. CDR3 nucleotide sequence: TGTACCAGTAGTTTCCAAGCGACAGGAGGCAATAACTATGGTTACACCTTC.